These 19 T cell receptor beta chains came from one sample sequenced in a study of cytomegalovirus exposure and HLA in healthy donors (dated 2017 in TCRdb). To prepare the library, the immunoSEQ multiplex PCR assay was applied. TCRdb retrieved this table from immuneACCESS and kept in-frame rearrangements only. Not all clones are present; in checked studies, unresolved V genes account for under half, and no reason is known for the remainder. Present in this sample are about 130,000 clones, over 80% of which were seen just once. The ten largest make up 6.2% of the sample. What was sequenced was PBMCs. The source is a woman aged 25-40 years in good health and CMV-seropositive.

The chain joins TRBV7-8 to TRBJ2-5; 7 bases fit TRBD2. Germline V gene lookup returns CDR1 SGHVS and CDR2 FQNEAQ. The CDR3 consists of 13 residues. V lost 3 bases to trimming and J lost 4 bases; unmatched junction nucleotides: 2. In DNA, the CDR3 is TGTGCCAGCAGCTTCGTAGCGGGAGAGACCCAGTACTTC. This gives the protein CASSFVAGETQYF.

This clone occurred a few times. The chain joins TRBV23-1 to TRBJ2-2; TRBD2 aligns across 8 bases. TRBV23-1 is an open reading frame whose function is uncertain. CDR3 length equals 16 residues. The V gene end was trimmed by 2 bases and the J gene end by 1 base; junction bases not matched to a gene: 3. This CDR3 reads CASSQGLAENTGELFF. DNA for the CDR3: TGCGCCAGCAGTCAAGGACTAGCTGAGAACACCGGGGAGCTGTTTTTT.

The chain joins TRBV2 to TRBJ2-1; 8 bases are shared with TRBD1. Looked up from germline, CDR1 is SNHLY and CDR2 is FYNNEI. The CDR3 loop spans 12 amino acids. V was clipped by 6 bases and J by 8 bases; unmatched bases: 3. The CDR3: CASRPGGDEQFF. The CDR3 DNA sequence: TGTGCCAGCAGACCAGGGGGCGATGAGCAGTTCTTC. The full variable domain, its missing parts supplied by reference TRBV2 and TRBJ2-1, is EPEVTQTPSHQVTQMGQEVILRCVPISNHLYFYWYRQILGQKVEFLVSFYNNEISEKSEIFDDQFSVERPDGSNFTLKIRSTKLEDSAMYFCASRPGGDEQFFGPGTRLTVL.

This rearrangement joins TRBV7-2 to TRBJ2-5; weak D call: TRBD2 (5 bases). Per the germline V gene, CDR1 is SGHTA and CDR2 is FQGNSA. This CDR3 contains 13 residues. V was shortened by 2 bases and J by 5 bases, with 9 bases between the two germline ends. CDR3 loop: CASSLYQRETQYF. Here the CDR3 DNA reads TGTGCCAGCAGCTTATATCAGCGGGAGACCCAGTACTTC.

The chain joins TRBV2 to TRBJ2-7; TRBD2 is a possible D gene (5 bases). The V end was cut by 8 bases, the J end by 3 bases, with 8 bases between. Germline V lookup: CDR1 SNHLY, CDR2 FYNNEI. This CDR3 contains 11 residues. CDR3 protein: CASVRGYEQYF. The CDR3 DNA reads as TGTGCCAGCGTCCGGGGCTACGAGCAGTACTTC.

The chain combines TRBV19 with TRBJ2-3, with 10 positions matching TRBD2. The germline CDR1 and CDR2 sequences are LNHDA and SQIVND (reference sequence). The trim removed 3 bases at V and 6 bases at J, leaving 6 bases unmatched. CDR3 length equals 15 residues. The CDR3 nucleotides read TGTGCCAGTAGTATCTTAGCGGGGGGAGGGGATACGCAGTATTTT. Translation gives CASSILAGGGDTQYF. Variable domain in full (rest from reference TRBV19 and TRBJ2-3): DGGITQSPKYLFRKEGQNVTLSCEQNLNHDAMYWYRQDPGQGLRLIYYSQIVNDFQKGDIAEGYSVSREKKESFPLTVTSAQKNPTAFYLCASSILAGGGDTQYFGPGTRLTVL.

The chain joins TRBV2 to TRBJ1-6, with 9 bases fitting TRBD1. The V gene's germline CDR1 is SNHLY and CDR2 FYNNEI. The CDR3 is made up of 16 amino acids. The J segment lost 0 bases and the V segment lost 6 bases, leaving 3 bases of the junction unmatched. The CDR3 loop is CASRGTGSSYNSPLHF. CDR3 sequence (DNA): TGTGCCAGCAGAGGGACAGGGAGCTCCTATAATTCACCCCTCCACTTT.

Only a few counts were recorded for this clone. The chain links TRBV5-1 to TRBJ1-2, with D possibly TRBD1 on 6 matching bases. This CDR3 has 15 amino acids. The germline V and J ends were trimmed by 8 bases and 0 bases, with 17 bases remaining between them. Germline CDR1 SGHRS, CDR2 YFSETQ. The CDR3 nucleotides read TGCGCCAGTGGAGCGGGGGCTGGGGCTAACTATGGCTACACCTTC. Its translation is CASGAGAGANYGYTF.

The chain links TRBV27 to TRBJ2-3; 8 nucleotides match TRBD1. Per germline, CDR1 MNHEY and CDR2 SMNVEV (reference sequence). The CDR3 spans 17 residues. The V segment lost 3 bases and the J segment 2 bases; nucleotides outside the gene matches: 10. CDR3: CASSLSRGPAHTDTQYF. In DNA form, the CDR3 reads TGTGCCAGCAGTTTGAGCAGGGGGCCTGCTCACACAGATACGCAGTATTTT.

The chain couples TRBV5-6 to TRBJ2-3; D is unclear. This CDR3 is built from 12 residues. V was shortened by 3 bases and J by 5 bases, with 7 bases between the two germline ends. CDR1 and CDR2 from the germline V gene are SGHDT and YYEEEE. The CDR3 spells CASSWALDTQYF. The CDR3 nucleotides are TGTGCCAGCAGCTGGGCTCTAGATACGCAGTATTTT. Filled out from reference TRBV5-6 and TRBJ2-3, the complete variable domain reads DAGVTQSPTHLIKTRGQQVTLRCSPKSGHDTVSWYQQALGQGPQFIFQYYEEEERQRGNFPDRFSGHQFPNYSSELNVNALLLGDSALYLCASSWALDTQYFGPGTRLTVL.

The rearrangement joins TRBV7-3 to TRBJ2-1, with 11 bases fitting TRBD2. This CDR3 contains 14 residues. Germline values: CDR1 SGHTA, CDR2 FQGTGA. J was trimmed by 8 bases and V by 3 bases; bases with no gene match: 3. The CDR3 region has the DNA TGTGCCAGCAGCTTTAGCGGGAGGGTCGATGAGCAGTTCTTC. Amino acids: CASSFSGRVDEQFF.

This rearrangement joins TRBV4-1 to TRBJ1-1, with D unresolved. V lost 0 bases to trimming and J lost 10 bases, with 9 bases between them. CDR1 and CDR2 (germline): MGHRA, YSYEKL. The CDR3 has 12 amino acids. CDR3 loop: CASSQDAYRAFF. CDR3 nucleotides: TGCGCCAGCAGCCAAGACGCGTACAGAGCTTTCTTT.

The V and J genes are TRBV14 and TRBJ1-4; D is undetermined. V lost 6 bases to trimming and J lost 7 bases, with 12 bases between them. Germline assignment: CDR1 SGHDN and CDR2 FVKESK. The CDR3 contains 13 residues. The CDR3 DNA follows: TGTGCCAGCAGTCGGGTCTCTATTGAAAAACTGTTTTTT. Its protein product is CASSRVSIEKLFF. Full variable domain (outside the CDR3, taken from reference TRBV14 and TRBJ1-4): EAGVTQFPSHSVIEKGQTVTLRCDPISGHDNLYWYRRVMGKEIKFLLHFVKESKQDESGMPNNRFLAERTGGTYSTLKVQPAELEDSGVYFCASSRVSIEKLFFGSGTQLSVL.

This clone was counted once. V is TRBV4-1 and J is TRBJ2-2; TRBD1 agrees at 7 bases. This CDR3 contains 17 residues. J lost 0 bases, V lost 5 bases, and 9 bases had no gene match. Germline V CDR1 and CDR2: MGHRA, YSYEKL. The CDR3 DNA follows: TGCGCCAGCAGCTACGGCTCGGGACAGACGAACACCGGGGAGCTGTTTTTT. This codes for CASSYGSGQTNTGELFF.

V usage is TRBV28 and J usage is TRBJ2-2; the D gene is possibly TRBD2 (6 bases). The CDR3 is 18 amino acids. Germline CDR1 and CDR2: MDHEN and SYDVKM. The V gene lost 2 bases and the J gene lost 2 bases, with 18 bases spanning the gap. CDR3 region: CASSLALASVSNTGELFF. The CDR3 DNA reads as TGTGCCAGCAGTTTAGCCCTAGCGAGTGTATCAAACACCGGGGAGCTGTTTTTT.

The rearrangement uses TRBV2 and TRBJ2-1; 8 bases are shared with TRBD2. The length of the CDR3 is 13 residues. The germline gives CDR1 SNHLY, CDR2 FYNNEI. The V segment lost 7 bases and the J segment 8 bases; nucleotides outside the gene matches: 7. The DNA for the CDR3 is TGTGCCAGCACCTCACTAGCGGTCGATGAGCAGTTCTTC. Protein sequence: CASTSLAVDEQFF.

The chain uses TRBV27 and TRBJ2-2; 12 nucleotides agree with TRBD2. The CDR3 contains 17 residues. Trimming removed 3 bases from V and 7 bases from J; junction bases left unmatched: 9. Per the germline V gene, CDR1 is MNHEY and CDR2 is SMNVEV (reference sequence). The DNA of the CDR3 is TGTGCCAGCAGTTTTGACCGACTAGCGGGAGCTGGCGGGGAGCTGTTTTTT. This encodes CASSFDRLAGAGGELFF.

The genes are TRBV29-1 and TRBJ2-3; D may be TRBD1 (6 bases). There are 17 residues in the CDR3. Deletions cut 1 base from V and 3 bases from J, with 20 bases between. The germline V gene encodes CDR1 SQVTM and CDR2 ANQGSEA. The chain's CDR3 is CSVEGADRTQGTDTQYF. For the CDR3, the DNA is TGCAGCGTTGAAGGCGCCGACAGGACGCAGGGTACAGATACGCAGTATTTT.

The DNA for the CDR3 is TGTGCCAGCAGCCAAGAAACTAGCGTCAGCACAGATACGCAGTATTTT. The encoded protein is CASSQETSVSTDTQYF. This chain connects TRBV4-2 to TRBJ2-3, with TRBD2 identical over 7 bases. The CDR3 contains 16 residues. J gave up 0 bases and V 0 bases, and 3 bases lay outside the gene matches. Germline V gene sequence: CDR1 LGHNA, CDR2 YNFKEQ.